This T cell receptor (beta chain) appears in the sequencing data of a study of shared clonotypes between healthy human individuals. Remarks on this clone: Its antigen remains unknown.

Source study methods: Filtering differed for immunoSEQ, which gave only junction sequences without quality scores. Only in-frame clones appear in the TCRdb table, and some are missing; sequencing was by immunoSEQ multiplex PCR. V and J calls and clone size are as listed in that table; D and trimming were resolved from the DNA. The data hold a few hundred thousand clones, with just under 97% observed a single time. The CDR3 length is 12 residues. With 10 bases removed from V and 6 bases from J, the gap between germline ends came to 12 bases. Germline CDR1 LNHDA, CDR2 SQIVND (reference sequence). Study-level results: Sequencing depth was a factor that was expected to affect clonotype sharing among donors.

Naive CD8 cells lacked CD45RO, underwent positive selection for CCR7 and left out terminally differentiated effector memory CD45RA+ cells. The rearrangement uses TRBV19 and TRBJ2-2, with D perhaps TRBD1 (6 bases). Source material: naive CD8+ T cells sorted from blood. This sequence originates from a woman aged 30 to 39 in good health. This CDR3 reads CATQGISGELFF. The CDR3 coding sequence is TGTGCCACCCAGGGGATTTCCGGGGAGCTGTTTTTT.